This T cell receptor (beta chain) was recorded in a study of regulatory T cells in long-lasting Graves disease. Findings of the study overall: Persistent disease exhibited a predilection for TRBV28, TRBJ1-2 and TRBJ2-5.

Library construction for TCR beta used iRepertoire HTBI primers and Arm-PCR of CDR3 regions. TCRdb ran MiXCR on the multiplex PCR reads and lists one entry per CDR3 protein. The table shows fewer than 450,000 distinct CDR3 sequences, with around 20% occurring only once. The time point was: persistent/refractory GD, antithyroid drugs over 5 years with positive TRAb. Scientists built the TCR library using RNA that was extracted from PBMCs. This clonotype was detected once. Its antigen is still unknown. This could be a read error, since a much larger clone is one nucleotide away. The conserved final phenylalanine or tryptophan is absent from the CDR3, which likely points to a read error. Germline V gives CDR1 SQVTM, CDR2 ANQGSEA. The junction had 6 bases not matched to a gene; V was cut back by 7 bases and J by 1 base. The CDR3 extends over 13 amino acids.

The receptor was derived from a female donor with Graves disease. The material sequenced was peripheral blood mononuclear cells (PBMCs), taken when the disease was refractory, from a patient treated with antithyroid drugs. J is TRBJ1-1 and V is TRBV29-1, with 7 bases that match TRBD1. Written as DNA, the CDR3 is TGCAGCGCGAGGGACAGCGGGAACACTGAAGCTTTCTCT. Translation: CSARDSGNTEAFS.